The 11 T cell receptor beta chains given below trace back to one sample, sequenced in a study of shared clonotypes between healthy human individuals. Sequenced by immunoSEQ multiplex PCR; TCRdb stores in-frame clones only, minus some. The data hold more than 2 million clones, with about 94% observed a single time. Naivety among CD8 cells was defined by CD45RO negativity and positive CCR7 selection, thereby excluding terminally differentiated effector memory CD45RA+ cells. Sequenced input: naive CD8+ T cells sorted from blood. These TCRs come from a man younger than 35 in good health.

The genes are TRBV9 and TRBJ2-3; maybe TRBD2 (5 bases). Trimming took 1 base from V and 4 from J, leaving 13 bases between them. CDR3 length: 15 amino acids. Germline V gives CDR1 SGDLS, CDR2 YYNGEE. CDR3 residues: CASSVRDYRSDTQYF. CDR3 coding DNA: TGTGCCAGCAGCGTACGAGACTATAGGTCAGATACGCAGTATTTT.

Concerning this clone itself: Distinct nucleotide sequences in the sample also encode this CDR3. The V call is TRBV27, the J call TRBJ2-7, with D possibly TRBD2 on 6 matching bases. V was pared by 1 base and J by 0 bases, with 7 bases between. From germline, CDR1 is MNHEY and CDR2 SMNVEV (reference sequence). There are 14 residues in the CDR3. CDR3 in DNA: TGTGCCAGCAGTTTATTGGGGGGCTCCTACGAGCAGTACTTC. This codes for CASSLLGGSYEQYF.

Concerning this clone itself: Distinct nucleotide sequences in the sample also encode this CDR3. V usage is TRBV7-9 and J usage is TRBJ2-1; D gene uncertain. The CDR3 spans 12 residues. In germline, CDR1 is SEHNR, CDR2 FQNEAQ (reference sequence). V was pared by 1 base and J by 7 bases, with 5 bases between. The CDR3 DNA is TGTGCCAGCAGCTTAGGGCGGAATGAGCAGTTCTTC. It codes for CASSLGRNEQFF. Full variable domain (rest looked up from reference TRBV7-9 and TRBJ2-1): DTGVSQNPRHKITKRGQNVTFRCDPISEHNRLYWYRQTLGQGPEFLTYFQNEAQLEKSRLLSDRFSAERPKGSFSTLEIQRTEQGDSAMYLCASSLGRNEQFFGPGTRLTVL.

The chain combines TRBV7-9 with TRBJ2-3, with TRBD2 matching over 12 bases. CDR1 is SEHNR and CDR2 is FQNEAQ in the germline V gene (reference sequence). The CDR3 loop spans 16 amino acids. V lost 6 bases, J lost 4 bases, and 8 bases stayed unmatched. CDR3: CASSHRLAGEPDTQYF. The CDR3 DNA is TGTGCCAGCAGTCATAGACTAGCGGGGGAACCAGATACGCAGTATTTT.

The chain's CDR3 is CASSSGTGWNEQFF. The CDR3 coding sequence is TGTGCCAGCAGTTCCGGGACAGGGTGGAATGAGCAGTTCTTC. This chain connects TRBV27 to TRBJ2-1; 9 bases fit TRBD1. Trimming took 4 bases from V and 7 from J; bases not matched to a gene: 5. The CDR3 is made up of 14 amino acids. CDR1 is MNHEY, CDR2 SMNVEV, per germline (reference sequence).

This clone was observed a single time. This chain joins TRBV19 and TRBJ2-2; TRBD2 matches 8 bases. The CDR3 loop spans 18 amino acids. The V gene end was trimmed by 6 bases and the J gene end by 2 bases; junction bases not matched to a gene: 14. Germline lookup yields CDR1 LNHDA and CDR2 SQIVND (reference sequence). Here the CDR3 reads CASSSAGGPRPNTGELFF. The CDR3 coding sequence is TGTGCCAGTAGCTCTGCGGGGGGACCTCGACCTAACACCGGGGAGCTGTTTTTT.

The chain recombines TRBV5-6 with TRBJ1-2; D not resolved. Trimming took 2 bases from V and 4 from J, leaving 12 bases between them. The germline CDR1 and CDR2 sequences are SGHDT and YYEEEE. The CDR3 totals 14 residues. DNA of the CDR3: TGTGCCAGCAGCTTAACCGTGGGAGTCTATGGCTACACCTTC. Translated: CASSLTVGVYGYTF.

This chain links TRBV13 with TRBJ2-1; D may be TRBD1 (7 bases). Germline V gene sequence: CDR1 PRHDT, CDR2 FYEKMQ (reference sequence). This CDR3 has 14 residues. Deletions cut 4 bases from V and 12 bases from J, with 19 bases between. The CDR3 sequence is CASSSGGTESGQFF. As DNA, the CDR3 is TGTGCCAGCAGCTCAGGGGGGACGGAATCGGGGCAGTTCTTC.

The chain uses TRBV30 and TRBJ2-5; 11 positions agree with TRBD1. The CDR3 has 16 amino acids. V trimming: 5 bases; J trimming: 1 base; junction bases outside the gene matches: 9. Germline loops: CDR1 GTSNPN, CDR2 SVGIG (reference sequence). DNA for the CDR3: TGTGCCTGGGATCCCGGGACAGGGGGATTCCAAGAGACCCAGTACTTC. As protein: CAWDPGTGGFQETQYF.

The chain has TRBV5-6 and TRBJ1-3, with no clear D. The CDR3 is made up of 16 amino acids. The germline gives CDR1 SGHDT, CDR2 YYEEEE. Trimming stripped 2 bases from V and 0 bases from J, with 12 bases between. CDR3 region: CASSLRRAFSGNTIYF. The CDR3 DNA reads as TGTGCCAGCAGCTTAAGGCGGGCCTTCTCTGGAAACACCATATATTTT.

CDR3 DNA sequence: TGTGCCAGCAGCTTAGATTGGGGGGGTAGCAATCAGCCCCAGCATTTT. Translating gives CASSLDWGGSNQPQHF. J is TRBJ1-5 and V is TRBV7-6; TRBD1 is a possible D gene (5 bases). The germline V gene has CDR1 SGHVS and CDR2 FNYEAQ. The ends were cut back, 1 base at V and 0 bases at J, with 10 bases in the middle. CDR3 length equals 16 residues.